The subject of this entry is one T cell receptor beta chain. TCRdb passed the RACE reads through MiXCR, listing each CDR3 protein once. In the table there are some 98,000 distinct CDR3 sequences, less than 14% of which are singletons. The time point here: pre-sensitization, week 0. Documented treatment: therapeutic diphenylcyclopropenone sensitization with weekly scalp DPC. This specimen comes from a study of human T cells and chemical hapten exposure. With V trimmed by 1 base and J by 4 bases, 9 bases remained unmatched. Germline values: CDR1 SGHAT, CDR2 FQNNGV. The CDR3 has 17 amino acids. Material: whole blood, obtained in connection with sensitization to the hapten diphenylcyclopropenone (DPC). The receptor was isolated from a woman aged 55-69 years with alopecia areata. Some clones in this sample may be carry-over from other donors' samples. J is TRBJ1-4 and V is TRBV11-2, with TRBD1 matching over 7 bases. CDR3 nucleotides: TGTGCCAGCAGCTTAGGTTTCGGGACAGAGGGTAATGAAAAACTGTTTTTT. Translating it yields CASSLGFGTEGNEKLFF.